One and the same sample provided the 24 T cell receptor beta chains below, sequenced in a study of blood T cell repertoires in COVID-19. The assay was immunoSEQ multiplex PCR, and TCRdb's table has in-frame clones only and misses some. The sample holds about 480,000 clones; 85% to 90% are singletons and the top ten take roughly 8%. Sample: peripheral blood. The receptors shown here come from a woman aged 50 to 65 with COVID-19, enrolled during active disease.

V and J are TRBV5-1 and TRBJ1-6; no definite D call. Trimming took off 4 bases at V and 9 bases at J, with 17 bases between the two ends. The CDR3 spans 15 residues. Germline CDR1 is SGHRS and CDR2 is YFSETQ. CDR3 sequence: CASSGGGRESSPLHF. The DNA of the CDR3 is TGCGCCAGCAGCGGCGGCGGGCGGGAGAGTTCACCCCTCCACTTT.

The V gene is TRBV19, the J gene TRBJ1-1; TRBD1 aligns across 8 bases. This CDR3 spans 15 amino acids. V lost 3 bases to trimming and J lost 0 bases; unmatched junction nucleotides: 3. CDR1 LNHDA and CDR2 SQIVND come from the germline V gene (reference sequence). This chain's CDR3 is CASSIQGAMNTEAFF. The CDR3 DNA is TGTGCCAGTAGTATCCAGGGGGCGATGAACACTGAAGCTTTCTTT.

The chain recombines TRBV6-6 with TRBJ1-5; no definite D call. V was pared by 8 bases and J by 2 bases, with 7 bases between. Looked up from germline, CDR1 is MNHNY and CDR2 is SVGAGI (reference sequence). The CDR3 consists of 12 residues. CDR3 loop: CASYGGNQPQHF. CDR3 nucleotides: TGTGCCAGCTACGGAGGCAATCAGCCCCAGCATTTT.

The rearrangement links TRBV27 to TRBJ1-6, with D perhaps TRBD1 (5 bases). There are 18 residues in the CDR3. Germline CDR1 is MNHEY and CDR2 is SMNVEV (reference sequence). Between the trimmed V and J ends, which lost 2 bases and 1 base, there was a span of 15 bases. The CDR3 coding sequence is TGTGCCAGCAGTTTAACCGCGGCAGGGTTTTCCTATAATTCACCCCTCCACTTT. Translated: CASSLTAAGFSYNSPLHF.

The rearrangement joins TRBV27 to TRBJ2-7; tentative D call: TRBD1 (6 bases). There are 15 residues in the CDR3. CDR1 and CDR2 from the germline V gene are MNHEY and SMNVEV (reference sequence). The ends were cut back, 4 bases at V and 0 bases at J, with 13 bases in the middle. CDR3 DNA: TGTGCCAGCAGTTCGGCGACAGGAGTCTCCTACGAGCAGTACTTC. It specifies CASSSATGVSYEQYF.

The J gene is TRBJ2-2, the V gene TRBV9; tentatively, D is TRBD2 (5 bases). Per germline, CDR1 SGDLS and CDR2 YYNGEE. This CDR3 spans 13 amino acids. V lost 1 base to trimming and J lost 7 bases, with 8 bases between them. The chain's CDR3 is CASSVPGDGELFF. CDR3 DNA: TGTGCCAGCAGCGTACCCGGGGACGGGGAGCTGTTTTTT.

The gene calls are TRBV5-1 and TRBJ1-1; D unclear. The CDR3 is made up of 13 amino acids. Germline loops: CDR1 SGHRS, CDR2 YFSETQ. Trimming stripped 5 bases from V and 6 bases from J, with 14 bases between. CDR3 DNA: TGCGCCAGCAGGATTTCAGGTCGGCCTGAAGCTTTCTTT. Protein sequence: CASRISGRPEAFF.

The rearrangement links TRBV30 to TRBJ1-3, with a possible D match to TRBD1 (5 bases). Germline loops: CDR1 GTSNPN, CDR2 SVGIG (reference sequence). Between the trimmed V and J ends, which lost 1 base and 7 bases, there was a span of 11 bases. The CDR3 spans 13 residues. The CDR3 region is CAWSASRGNTIYF. The CDR3 region has the DNA TGTGCCTGGAGTGCCTCACGGGGGAACACCATATATTTT.

The rearrangement joins TRBV4-2 to TRBJ1-5; no clear D gene. The germline gives CDR1 LGHNA, CDR2 YNFKEQ. CDR3 length equals 18 residues. The germline V and J ends were trimmed by 0 bases and 3 bases, with 18 bases remaining between them. The chain's CDR3 is CASSQESWAKSYNQPQHF. DNA for the CDR3: TGTGCCAGCAGCCAAGAGAGTTGGGCCAAAAGCTACAATCAGCCCCAGCATTTT.

About this clone itself: Relative to the germline gene, one junction end is altered; a read error may explain this. The chain uses TRBV18 and TRBJ1-3, with D unresolved. The CDR3 sequence is 8 residues long. Germline V CDR1 and CDR2: KGHSH, LQKENI. DNA for the CDR3: TGTGCCAGCTCCCCTGAGAGCTTT. Protein product: CASSPESF.

The chain carries TRBV27 and TRBJ1-2; weak D call: TRBD1 (5 bases). CDR1 MNHEY and CDR2 SMNVEV come from the germline V gene (reference sequence). The V end was cut by 7 bases, the J end by 6 bases, with 12 bases between. This CDR3 is built from 12 residues. CDR3 sequence: CASTGGTDGYTF. CDR3 sequence (DNA): TGTGCCAGCACCGGGGGAACCGATGGCTACACCTTC.

The chain links TRBV6-5 to TRBJ1-4; D is undetermined. The CDR3 contains 14 residues. Between the trimmed V and J ends, which lost 6 bases and 10 bases, there was a span of 18 bases. CDR1 is MNHEY, CDR2 SVGAGI, per germline. CDR3 residues: CASSLGRAGRKLFF. Written as DNA, the CDR3 is TGTGCCAGCAGCCTCGGGAGGGCGGGTCGAAAACTGTTTTTT.

The chain recombines TRBV5-1 with TRBJ1-2; maybe TRBD1 (6 bases). The V end was cut by 3 bases, the J end by 3 bases, with 18 bases between. The CDR3 runs 16 residues. CDR1 is SGHRS, CDR2 YFSETQ, per germline. CDR3 in amino acids: CASSSMGARSDYGYTF. The CDR3, as DNA: TGCGCCAGCAGCTCCATGGGGGCCAGGAGCGACTATGGCTACACCTTC.

The chain couples TRBV5-1 to TRBJ2-2; tentatively, D is TRBD1 (6 bases). The CDR3 totals 16 residues. The V gene's germline CDR1 is SGHRS and CDR2 YFSETQ. Deletions cut 4 bases from V and 1 base from J, with 14 bases between. The CDR3 DNA reads TGCGCCAGCAGCCTGGGACAAGCACTGAACACCGGGGAGCTGTTTTTT. Protein product: CASSLGQALNTGELFF.

The rearrangement joins TRBV7-9 to TRBJ1-2, with a possible D match to TRBD1 (6 bases). The CDR3 covers 15 residues. V was shortened by 5 bases and J by 0 bases, with 13 bases between the two germline ends. Germline CDR1 and CDR2: SEHNR and FQNEAQ (reference sequence). The CDR3 DNA is TGTGCCAGCAGCATCACCGGGACACCTAACTATGGCTACACCTTC. It yields the protein CASSITGTPNYGYTF.

The chain combines TRBV6-2 or TRBV6-3 with TRBJ1-2; 10 bases are shared with TRBD1. CDR1 MNHEY and CDR2 SVGEGT come from the germline V gene. V dropped 4 bases and J dropped 13; count of bases not matched to a gene: 9. This CDR3 comprises 13 residues. The CDR3 loop is CASSSGQGPGGTF. The DNA of the CDR3 is TGTGCCAGCAGTTCGGGACAGGGGCCCGGCGGCACCTTC.

The chain carries TRBV6-5 and TRBJ1-6; D uncertain. CDR3 length equals 14 residues. Between the trimmed V and J ends, which lost 0 bases and 6 bases, there was a span of 6 bases. CDR1 and CDR2 from the germline V gene are MNHEY and SVGAGI. Here the CDR3 DNA reads TGTGCCAGCAGTTACTCGGAGGGTAATTCACCCCTCCACTTT. Translated: CASSYSEGNSPLHF.

This clone appeared a single time. The J gene is TRBJ1-2, the V gene TRBV7-9; perhaps TRBD1 as D (5 bases). The CDR3 runs to 12 residues. V lost 7 bases, J lost 3 bases, and 9 bases lay in between. From germline, CDR1 is SEHNR and CDR2 FQNEAQ (reference sequence). The CDR3 loop reads CASTDSDYGYTF. The DNA for the CDR3 is TGTGCCAGCACCGACAGCGACTATGGCTACACCTTC. The whole variable domain, filled in from reference TRBV7-9 and TRBJ1-2, reads DTGVSQNPRHKITKRGQNVTFRCDPISEHNRLYWYRQTLGQGPEFLTYFQNEAQLEKSRLLSDRFSAERPKGSFSTLEIQRTEQGDSAMYLCASTDSDYGYTFGSGTRLTVV.

The chain couples TRBV3-1 (or the pseudogene TRBV3-2) to TRBJ1-5, with 7 bases aligning to TRBD1. The J segment lost 4 bases and the V segment lost 2 bases, leaving 8 bases of the junction unmatched. The CDR3 has 16 residues. Germline loops: CDR1 LGHDT, CDR2 YNNKEL (reference sequence). The CDR3 sequence is CASSQSPGQTNQPQHF. In nucleotides, the CDR3 is TGTGCCAGCAGCCAATCTCCGGGACAGACAAATCAGCCCCAGCATTTT.

CDR3 amino acids: CASSQALAGGPRVTGELFF. As DNA, the CDR3 is TGTGCCAGCAGCCAGGCATTAGCGGGGGGGCCGAGAGTAACCGGGGAGCTGTTTTTT. The chain links TRBV3-1 (or the pseudogene TRBV3-2) to TRBJ2-2; 11 bases map to TRBD2. This CDR3 is 19 amino acids long. After removal of 3 bases from V and 5 bases from J, the junction contained 14 bases not matched to a gene. Germline CDR1 and CDR2: LGHDT and YNNKEL (reference sequence).

This chain uses TRBV6-8 with TRBJ2-5, with 7 bases aligning to TRBD2. CDR1 and CDR2 from the germline V gene are MNHGY and SAAAGT. V lost 1 base to trimming and J lost 4 bases; unmatched junction nucleotides: 6. The CDR3 has 15 residues. The CDR3 DNA follows: TGTGCCAGCAGTTACTTCCGGGGGGAGGGAGAGACCCAGTACTTC. Its translation: CASSYFRGEGETQYF.

This sequence joins TRBV28 and TRBJ2-7; perhaps TRBD2 as D (5 bases). The CDR3 totals 12 residues. In germline, CDR1 is MDHEN, CDR2 SYDVKM. The V end lost 4 bases, the J end lost 3 bases, and 7 bases lay between the germline ends. CDR3 DNA sequence: TGTGCCAGCAGTTCTGAGGGCTACGAGCAGTACTTC. This codes for CASSSEGYEQYF.

This chain connects TRBV27 to TRBJ2-3, with D possibly being TRBD2 (6 bases). Germline V gives CDR1 MNHEY, CDR2 SMNVEV (reference sequence). Deletions cut 7 bases from V and 6 bases from J, with 17 bases between. CDR3 length: 14 residues. CDR3 DNA sequence: TGTGCCAGCAATCCAGGACTATCTTCCGATACGCAGTATTTT. It codes for CASNPGLSSDTQYF.

The genes are TRBV24-1 and TRBJ2-2, with D possibly being TRBD1 (6 bases). V lost 0 bases and J lost 2, with 12 bases in between. CDR3 length: 17 amino acids. Germline V CDR1 and CDR2: KGHDR, SFDVKD. The CDR3 protein is CATSDLAGADNTGELFF. Written as DNA, the CDR3 is TGTGCCACCAGTGATTTGGCAGGGGCCGATAACACCGGGGAGCTGTTTTTT.